This T cell receptor (beta chain) was observed in a study of T cell changes during pregnancy in multiple sclerosis. The table came from immunoSEQ multiplex PCR; TCRdb's copy has only in-frame clones and leaves some out. The sample has tens of thousands of clones; around 92% are singletons. The trim removed 5 bases at V and 4 bases at J, leaving 4 bases unmatched. CDR1 is SEHNR and CDR2 is FQNEAQ in the germline V gene (reference sequence). The CDR3 runs to 14 residues. This clone is a singleton in its sample. This TCR derives from a female donor in good health, enrolled as a control in a pregnancy study. This material consisted of peripheral blood, taken in the first trimester of pregnancy. This chain uses TRBV7-9 with TRBJ2-2; 7 bases fit TRBD1. In nucleotides, the CDR3 is TGTGCCAGCAGCACCCGGGACAGCACCGGGGAGCTGTTTTTT. Encoded protein: CASSTRDSTGELFF.